The 14 T cell receptor beta chains presented below share a single source sample, sequenced in a study of patients and donors after allogeneic stem cell transplantation. TCRdb re-analysed the RT-PCR reads in MiXCR, keeping a single row per CDR3 protein. This sample has roughly 940,000 distinct CDR3 sequences; approximately 19% occur once, and the top ten carry 5% to 7.5%. The sample was blood, either unsorted or a sorted T cell fraction (not recorded which). The source is a human donor who was either an allogeneic HSCT recipient or a stem cell or donor lymphocyte infusion donor (not recorded which). It is not recorded whose cells these are; they may come from a transplant donor.

This clonotype has only a few counts. CDR3 loop: CASSPNSTYTGELFF. Written as DNA, the CDR3 is TGTGCCAGCAGCCCTAACAGTACTTATACCGGGGAGCTGTTTTTT. V is TRBV5-7 and J is TRBJ2-2; D call uncertain. TRBV5-7 is an ORF for which the function is uncertain. Deletions cut 4 bases from V and 5 bases from J, with 15 bases between. This CDR3 comprises 15 residues.

V usage is TRBV5-1 and J usage is TRBJ2-3; D not certain. The length of the CDR3 is 13 residues. V was clipped by 5 bases and J by 0 bases, with 7 bases between them. CDR1 is SGHRS and CDR2 is YFSETQ in the germline V gene. This CDR3 reads CASRAISTDTQYF. As DNA, the CDR3 is TGCGCCAGCAGGGCTATCAGCACAGATACGCAGTATTTT.

This clonotype came up a few times. The chain joins TRBV4-1 to TRBJ2-7, with D tentatively TRBD2 (6 bases). Germline V gene data show CDR1 as MGHRA and CDR2 as YSYEKL. Deletions cut 0 bases from V and 6 bases from J, with 15 bases between. The CDR3 runs to 15 residues. CDR3 nucleotide sequence: TGCGCCAGCAGCCAAGATGGCAGGGAGGATGGCGAGCAGTACTTC. This encodes CASSQDGREDGEQYF.

The chain combines TRBV29-1 with TRBJ2-6; D may be TRBD2 (6 bases). CDR1 SQVTM and CDR2 ANQGSEA come from the germline V gene. The CDR3 is made up of 15 amino acids. Trimming left V 5 bases short and J 4 bases short, with 15 bases between. For the CDR3, the DNA is TGCAGCGTTCAGCTAGCGTCGAACGGGGCCAACGTCCTGACTTTC. It translates to CSVQLASNGANVLTF.

The chain combines TRBV5-1 with TRBJ2-1, with 9 positions matching TRBD2. Germline V lookup: CDR1 SGHRS, CDR2 YFSETQ. This CDR3 has 15 amino acids. Trimming at V came to 1 base and at J to 6 bases, leaving 5 bases not matched to a gene. The CDR3 protein is CASSLTGGGGNEQFF. The CDR3 DNA reads TGCGCCAGCAGCTTGACTGGCGGGGGGGGCAATGAGCAGTTCTTC.

In its sample, this clonotype was seen a few times. The chain has TRBV20-1 and TRBJ2-7; maybe TRBD2 (5 bases). CDR1 is DFQATT, CDR2 SNEGSKA, per germline (reference sequence). Trimming removed 0 bases at V and 0 bases at J, with 15 bases between. This CDR3 spans 16 amino acids. CDR3 region: CSAREKRPKPSYEQYF. The CDR3 DNA reads as TGCAGTGCTAGAGAGAAGCGGCCCAAACCCTCCTACGAGCAGTACTTC.

This clonotype was seen more than once but under ten times. V usage is TRBV29-1 and J usage is TRBJ1-2; 7 bases align to TRBD1. The CDR3 is 15 residues long. Germline CDR1 SQVTM, CDR2 ANQGSEA. V lost 1 base to trimming and J lost 8 bases; unmatched junction nucleotides: 13. The CDR3 nucleotides read TGCAGCGTTGAAGGCCTGGAAAGGAACAGGGGAGGCTACACCTTC. It specifies CSVEGLERNRGGYTF.

The genes are TRBV18 and TRBJ2-3; D remains unclear. The germline V and J ends were trimmed by 1 base and 5 bases, with 10 bases remaining between them. The CDR3 consists of 14 residues. Germline V gene data show CDR1 as KGHSH and CDR2 as LQKENI. The CDR3 region has the DNA TGTGCCAGCTCACCACGCCGGTCCATAGATACGCAGTATTTT. This gives the protein CASSPRRSIDTQYF.

The chain links TRBV4-3 to TRBJ1-2, with D unclear. This CDR3 comprises 12 residues. The germline V and J ends were trimmed by 0 bases and 3 bases, with 2 bases remaining between them. The germline V gene encodes CDR1 LGHNA and CDR2 YSLEER. CDR3 region: CASSQDDYGYTF. Written as DNA, the CDR3 is TGCGCCAGCAGCCAAGACGACTATGGCTACACCTTC.

V gene TRBV20-1 combines with J gene TRBJ2-3; D unresolved. CDR3 length equals 13 residues. With 0 bases removed from V and 2 bases from J, the gap between germline ends came to 6 bases. Looked up from germline, CDR1 is DFQATT and CDR2 is SNEGSKA (reference sequence). In DNA form, the CDR3 reads TGCAGTGCTAGAGATAAGGTCACAGATACGCAGTATTTT. Amino acid sequence: CSARDKVTDTQYF.

This clonotype was picked up many times. The rearrangement uses TRBV12-3 or TRBV12-4 and TRBJ2-6; no clear D. Trimming removed 7 bases from V and 0 bases from J, with 4 bases in between. This CDR3 region has 13 residues. The CDR3 nucleotides read TGTGCCAGCACCCTCTCTGGGGCCAACGTCCTGACTTTC. It is translated as CASTLSGANVLTF.

This clonotype has more than one count but fewer than ten. The genes are TRBV7-9 and TRBJ1-4; 8 nucleotides agree with TRBD1. CDR1 SEHNR and CDR2 FQNEAQ come from the germline V gene (reference sequence). The CDR3 has 14 residues. Trimming at V came to 5 bases and at J to 3 bases, leaving 2 bases not matched to a gene. The CDR3 bases are TGTGCCAGCAGCCGGGACAGGTCTAATGAAAAACTGTTTTTT. Translated: CASSRDRSNEKLFF.

This rearrangement joins TRBV13 to TRBJ2-2; possible D gene TRBD1, 5 bases. This CDR3 region has 15 residues. Germline loops: CDR1 PRHDT, CDR2 FYEKMQ (reference sequence). Trimming pared 0 bases from V and 4 bases from J, leaving 9 bases between. CDR3 sequence reads: CASSLGTVLTGELFF. The DNA for the CDR3 is TGTGCCAGCAGCTTAGGGACAGTGCTCACCGGGGAGCTGTTTTTT.

The rearrangement joins TRBV2 to TRBJ2-3, with TRBD2 matching 9 bases. The CDR3 consists of 15 residues. Germline-derived CDR1 and CDR2 are SNHLY and FYNNEI. The J segment lost 3 bases and the V segment lost 1 base, leaving 2 bases of the junction unmatched. CDR3 residues: CASSEGREGTDTQYF. The CDR3 DNA reads TGTGCCAGCAGTGAAGGGCGGGAGGGGACAGATACGCAGTATTTT. The whole variable domain, filled in from reference TRBV2 and TRBJ2-3, reads EPEVTQTPSHQVTQMGQEVILRCVPISNHLYFYWYRQILGQKVEFLVSFYNNEISEKSEIFDDQFSVERPDGSNFTLKIRSTKLEDSAMYFCASSEGREGTDTQYFGPGTRLTVL.